The TCR beta chain described here comes from a study of control samples from healthy donors and cancer patients. The data were produced by immunoSEQ multiplex PCR, yet TCRdb's version contains in-frame clones alone and is incomplete. This sample has 50,000 to 75,000 clones; roughly 85% occur once, and the top ten carry 5% to 6.5%. Germline assignment: CDR1 LGHNT and CDR2 FRNRAP. V lost 8 bases to trimming and J lost 4 bases; unmatched junction nucleotides: 8. The CDR3 is 14 residues long. This clone was observed a few times. This TCR derives from a man aged 35 to 55 in good health. This rearrangement joins TRBV12-5 to TRBJ2-3, with TRBD2 identical over 8 bases. Sequences were obtained from blood. The CDR3 DNA reads as TGTGCTAGTAGCTCGGCGGGGGGTCCAGATACGCAGTATTTT. Its translation: CASSSAGGPDTQYF.